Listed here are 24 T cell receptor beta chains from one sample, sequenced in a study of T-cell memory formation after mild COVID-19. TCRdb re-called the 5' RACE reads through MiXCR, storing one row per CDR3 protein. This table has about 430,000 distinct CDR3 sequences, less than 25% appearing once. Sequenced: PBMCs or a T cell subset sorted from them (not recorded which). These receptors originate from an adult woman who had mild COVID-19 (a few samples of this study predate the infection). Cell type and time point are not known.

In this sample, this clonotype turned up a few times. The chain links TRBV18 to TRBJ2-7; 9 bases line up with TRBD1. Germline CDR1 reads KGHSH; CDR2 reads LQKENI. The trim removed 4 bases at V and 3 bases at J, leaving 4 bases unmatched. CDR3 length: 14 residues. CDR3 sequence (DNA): TGTGCCAGCTCACTAACGGACAGGGGCTACGAGCAGTACTTC. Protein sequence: CASSLTDRGYEQYF.

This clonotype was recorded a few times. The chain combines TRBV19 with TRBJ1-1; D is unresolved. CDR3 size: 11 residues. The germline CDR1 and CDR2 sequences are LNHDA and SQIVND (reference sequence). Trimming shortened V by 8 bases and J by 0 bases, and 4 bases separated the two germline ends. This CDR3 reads CASQVNTEAFF. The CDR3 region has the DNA TGTGCCAGTCAGGTGAACACTGAAGCTTTCTTT. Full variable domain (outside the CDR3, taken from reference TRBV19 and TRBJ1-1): DGGITQSPKYLFRKEGQNVTLSCEQNLNHDAMYWYRQDPGQGLRLIYYSQIVNDFQKGDIAEGYSVSREKKESFPLTVTSAQKNPTAFYLCASQVNTEAFFGQGTRLTVV.

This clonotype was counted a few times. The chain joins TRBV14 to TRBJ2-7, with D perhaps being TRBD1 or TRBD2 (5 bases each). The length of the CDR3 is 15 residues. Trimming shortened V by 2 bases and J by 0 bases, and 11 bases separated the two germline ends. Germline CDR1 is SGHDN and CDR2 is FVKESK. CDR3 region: CASSQLSGSSYEQYF. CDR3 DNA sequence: TGTGCCAGCAGCCAACTTTCAGGGAGCTCCTACGAGCAGTACTTC.

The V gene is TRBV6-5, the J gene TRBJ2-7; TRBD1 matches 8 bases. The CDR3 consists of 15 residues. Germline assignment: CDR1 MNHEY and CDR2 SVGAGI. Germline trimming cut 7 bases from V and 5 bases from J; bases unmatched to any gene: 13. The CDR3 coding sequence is TGTGCCAGCAACAATGGGAGACAGGGGTTCCACGAGCAGTACTTC. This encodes CASNNGRQGFHEQYF.

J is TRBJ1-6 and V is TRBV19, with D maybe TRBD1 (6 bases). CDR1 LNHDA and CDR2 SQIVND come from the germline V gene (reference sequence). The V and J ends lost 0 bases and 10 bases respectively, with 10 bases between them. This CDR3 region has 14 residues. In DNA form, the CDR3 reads TGTGCCAGTAGTATAGAACAGGGCGAATCACCCCTCCACTTT. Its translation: CASSIEQGESPLHF.

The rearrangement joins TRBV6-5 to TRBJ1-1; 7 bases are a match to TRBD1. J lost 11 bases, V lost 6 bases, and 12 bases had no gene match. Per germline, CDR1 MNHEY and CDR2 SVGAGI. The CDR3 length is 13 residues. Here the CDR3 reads CASSQTGAGGAFF. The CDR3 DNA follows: TGTGCCAGCAGCCAAACAGGGGCGGGGGGGGCTTTCTTT.

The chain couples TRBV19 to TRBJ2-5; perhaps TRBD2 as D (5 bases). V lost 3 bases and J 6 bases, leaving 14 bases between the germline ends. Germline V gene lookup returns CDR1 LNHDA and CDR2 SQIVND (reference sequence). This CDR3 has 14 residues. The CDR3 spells CASSIGIPRQTQYF. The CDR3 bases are TGTGCCAGTAGTATCGGGATCCCTCGGCAGACCCAGTACTTC.

The CDR3 loop is CSARVRGDGIQYF. The CDR3 region has the DNA TGCAGTGCTAGAGTTCGGGGAGACGGAATTCAGTACTTC. The chain combines TRBV20-1 with TRBJ2-4; the D gene is possibly TRBD2 (5 bases). CDR3 length equals 13 residues. Trimming stripped 1 base from V and 10 bases from J, with 14 bases between. The germline V gene encodes CDR1 DFQATT and CDR2 SNEGSKA (reference sequence).

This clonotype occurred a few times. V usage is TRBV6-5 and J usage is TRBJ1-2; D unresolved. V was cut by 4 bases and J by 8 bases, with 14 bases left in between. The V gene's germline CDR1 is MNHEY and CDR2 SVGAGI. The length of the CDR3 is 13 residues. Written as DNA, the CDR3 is TGTGCCAGCAGTTCTCGAGACGGCGGGGGCTACACCTTC. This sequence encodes CASSSRDGGGYTF.

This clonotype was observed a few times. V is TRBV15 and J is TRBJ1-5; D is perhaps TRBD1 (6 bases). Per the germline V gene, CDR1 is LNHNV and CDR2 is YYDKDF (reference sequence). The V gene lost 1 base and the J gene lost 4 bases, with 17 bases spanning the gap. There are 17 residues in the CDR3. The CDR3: CATSRGLAGVGNQPQHF. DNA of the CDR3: TGTGCCACCAGCAGAGGCCTGGCAGGGGTTGGTAATCAGCCCCAGCATTTT.

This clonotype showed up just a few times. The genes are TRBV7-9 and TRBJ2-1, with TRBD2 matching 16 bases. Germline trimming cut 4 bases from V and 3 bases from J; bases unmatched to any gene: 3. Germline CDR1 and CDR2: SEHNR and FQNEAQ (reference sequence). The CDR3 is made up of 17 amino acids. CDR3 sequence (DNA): TGTGCCAGCAGCTGGGGGACTAGCGGGAGGGGCTACAATGAGCAGTTCTTC. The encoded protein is CASSWGTSGRGYNEQFF.

CDR3: CASSLGAWTAITDTQYF. The CDR3 nucleotides are TGCGCCAGCAGCCTTGGAGCGTGGACAGCGATAACAGATACGCAGTATTTT. This chain links TRBV5-1 with TRBJ2-3, with a weak D call TRBD1 (6 bases). The ends were cut back, 4 bases at V and 3 bases at J, with 21 bases in the middle. This CDR3 is 17 amino acids long. The germline V gene has CDR1 SGHRS and CDR2 YFSETQ.

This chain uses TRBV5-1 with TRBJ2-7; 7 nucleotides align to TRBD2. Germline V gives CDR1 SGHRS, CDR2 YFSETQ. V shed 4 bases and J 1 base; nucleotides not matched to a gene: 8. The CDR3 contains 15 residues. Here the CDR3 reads CASSPGGSLSYEQYF. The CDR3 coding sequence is TGCGCCAGCAGCCCGGGAGGCAGTCTATCCTACGAGCAGTACTTC.

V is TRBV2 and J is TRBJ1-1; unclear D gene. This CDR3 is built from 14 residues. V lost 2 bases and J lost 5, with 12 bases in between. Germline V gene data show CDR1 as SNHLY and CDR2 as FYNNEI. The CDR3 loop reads CASSERPDWTEAFF. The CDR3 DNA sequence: TGTGCCAGCAGTGAAAGGCCCGATTGGACTGAAGCTTTCTTT. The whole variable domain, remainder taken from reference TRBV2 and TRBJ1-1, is EPEVTQTPSHQVTQMGQEVILRCVPISNHLYFYWYRQILGQKVEFLVSFYNNEISEKSEIFDDQFSVERPDGSNFTLKIRSTKLEDSAMYFCASSERPDWTEAFFGQGTRLTVV.

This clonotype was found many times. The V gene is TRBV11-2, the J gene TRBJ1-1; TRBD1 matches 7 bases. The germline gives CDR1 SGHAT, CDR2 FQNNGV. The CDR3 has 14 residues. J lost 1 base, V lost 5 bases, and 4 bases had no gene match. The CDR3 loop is CASSPRDRNTEAFF. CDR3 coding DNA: TGTGCCAGCAGCCCCCGGGACAGGAACACTGAAGCTTTCTTT.

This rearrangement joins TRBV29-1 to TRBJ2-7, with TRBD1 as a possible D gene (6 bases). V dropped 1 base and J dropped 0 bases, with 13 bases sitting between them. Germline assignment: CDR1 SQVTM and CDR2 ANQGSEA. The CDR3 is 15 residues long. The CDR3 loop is CSVEGQTDSSYEQYF. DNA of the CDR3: TGCAGCGTTGAAGGGCAGACGGACAGCTCCTACGAGCAGTACTTC.

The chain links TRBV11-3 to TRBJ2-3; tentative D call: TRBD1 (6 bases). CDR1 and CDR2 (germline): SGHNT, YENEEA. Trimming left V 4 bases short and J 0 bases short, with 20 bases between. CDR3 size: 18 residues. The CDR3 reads CASSSPRDTVISTDTQYF. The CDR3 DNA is TGTGCCAGCAGCTCCCCCCGGGACACCGTAATAAGCACAGATACGCAGTATTTT.

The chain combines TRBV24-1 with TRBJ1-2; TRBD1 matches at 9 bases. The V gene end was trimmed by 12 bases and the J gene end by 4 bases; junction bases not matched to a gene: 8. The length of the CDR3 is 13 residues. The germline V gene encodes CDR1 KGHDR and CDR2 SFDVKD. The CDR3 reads CAVYRGPGYGYTF. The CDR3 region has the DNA TGTGCCGTCTACAGGGGGCCCGGCTATGGCTACACCTTC.

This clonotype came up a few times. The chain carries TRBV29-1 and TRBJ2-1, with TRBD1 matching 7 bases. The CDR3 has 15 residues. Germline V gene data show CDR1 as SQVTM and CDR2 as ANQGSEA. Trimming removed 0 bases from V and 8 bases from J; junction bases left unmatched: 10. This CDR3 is CSVEETGFSVDEQFF. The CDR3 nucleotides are TGCAGCGTTGAAGAGACAGGGTTTTCGGTCGATGAGCAGTTCTTC.

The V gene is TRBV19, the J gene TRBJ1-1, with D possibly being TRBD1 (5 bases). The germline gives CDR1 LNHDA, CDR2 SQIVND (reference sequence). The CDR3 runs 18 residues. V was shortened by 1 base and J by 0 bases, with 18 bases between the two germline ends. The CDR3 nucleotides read TGTGCCAGTAGTATAGTGGGGCCAGAAGAGTTCATGAACACTGAAGCTTTCTTT. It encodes CASSIVGPEEFMNTEAFF.

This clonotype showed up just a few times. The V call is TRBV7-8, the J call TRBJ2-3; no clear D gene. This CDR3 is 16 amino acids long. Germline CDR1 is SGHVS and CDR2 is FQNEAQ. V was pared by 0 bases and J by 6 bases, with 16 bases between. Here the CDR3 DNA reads TGTGCCAGCAGCTTAGCTGGGTTCCCCGAGGCGGATACGCAGTATTTT. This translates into CASSLAGFPEADTQYF.

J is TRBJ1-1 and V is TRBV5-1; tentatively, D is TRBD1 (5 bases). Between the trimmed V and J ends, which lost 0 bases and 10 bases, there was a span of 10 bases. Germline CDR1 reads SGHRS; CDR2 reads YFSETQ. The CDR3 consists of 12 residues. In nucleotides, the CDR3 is TGCGCCAGCAGCTTGGGTGGGGGGGGAGCTTTCTTT. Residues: CASSLGGGGAFF.

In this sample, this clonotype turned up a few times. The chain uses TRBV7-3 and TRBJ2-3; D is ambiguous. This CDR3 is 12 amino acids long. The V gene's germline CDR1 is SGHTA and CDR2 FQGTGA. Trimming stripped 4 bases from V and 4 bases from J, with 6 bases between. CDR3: CASSSPPDTQYF. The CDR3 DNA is TGTGCCAGCAGCTCCCCCCCAGATACGCAGTATTTT.

DNA for the CDR3: TGTGCCATAAGAAGACTAGCGGAACACAATGAGCAGTTCTTC. Translation: CAIRRLAEHNEQFF. The J gene is TRBJ2-1, the V gene TRBV10-3; 9 bases fit TRBD2. Germline values: CDR1 ENHRY, CDR2 SYGVKD. V lost 9 bases and J lost 5; bases outside the gene matches: 8. The CDR3 sequence is 14 residues long.